This paragraph covers one TCR beta chain sequence. The data derive from a study of blood T cell repertoires in COVID-19. Turning to the study itself: Samples taken during acute and convalescent COVID-19 were collected in the United States, Italy and Spain.

Per the study methods: Reference gene primers were amplified, and this amplification served to estimate nucleated cell counts. This table comes from immunoSEQ multiplex PCR, and its TCRdb copy is limited to in-frame clones, with some not included. The V and J calls and clone size are taken from that table; D and trimming were inferred from the DNA. This repertoire shows about 240,000 clones, approximately 78% found once; its top ten account for about an eighth. Unmatched junction bases numbered 6, after V lost 4 bases and J lost 0 bases. Germline V gene data show CDR1 as KGHSH and CDR2 as LQKENI. The CDR3 is made up of 16 amino acids.

This clonotype originated in a woman between 55 and 75 years old with active or convalescent COVID-19. This chain connects TRBV18 to TRBJ2-7; 10 bases align to TRBD2. What was sequenced was peripheral blood. For the CDR3, the DNA is TGTGCCAGCTCACTACTTAGCGGGGGGAACTCCTACGAGCAGTACTTC. It yields the protein CASSLLSGGNSYEQYF.